The clone carrying this TCR beta chain was detected only a few times. What it recognizes is unknown. This specimen comes from a study of T cell repertoires in cytomegalovirus infection. Using its own MiXCR run on the reads, TCRdb lists one record per CDR3 protein. The sample lists about 270,000 distinct CDR3 sequences, 20% to 25% occurring once. CDR1 and CDR2 (germline): DFQATT, SNEGSKA (reference sequence). V lost 3 bases, J lost 7 bases, and 15 bases lay in between. The CDR3 consists of 14 residues. The chain links TRBV20-1 to TRBJ2-2; D call uncertain. Sequenced material: cultured PBMCs, taken from culture after CMV antigen stimulation. The TCR was taken from a human donor in good health (CMV status not recorded). Some clones in this sample may be carry-over from other donors' samples. CDR3 in amino acids: CSASDVRNDGELFF. The CDR3 nucleotides are TGCAGTGCTAGTGACGTGCGTAACGACGGGGAGCTGTTTTTT.